Sequencing of this TCR beta chain was carried out in a study of identical twins. The sample holds a few counts of this clonotype. TCRdb recomputed calls from the 5' RACE reads with MiXCR, one row per CDR3 protein. The repertoire includes approximately 500,000 distinct CDR3 sequences, approximately 24% of them detected once, and just under 3% sits in the top ten. J gave up 1 base and V 4 bases, and 6 bases lay outside the gene matches. The V gene's germline CDR1 is DFQATT and CDR2 SNEGSKA (reference sequence). The CDR3 extends over 15 amino acids. These data were also reused for a study on T cells expressing NK-cell markers.

This rearrangement joins TRBV20-1 to TRBJ2-4, with 8 positions matching TRBD2. The material sequenced was CD4+ T cells sorted from blood. The sequence was collected from a woman between 18 and 29 years old in good health. CDR3 in DNA: TGCAGTGCTATAGCTAGCGGGCACGCCAAAAACATTCAGTACTTC. It translates to CSAIASGHAKNIQYF.